These 15 T cell receptor beta chains were sequenced from one sample in a study of control samples from healthy donors and cancer patients. TCRdb's copy holds only in-frame clones and misses some; the assay was immunoSEQ multiplex PCR. The table includes about 160,000 clones, about 90% detected once. The sequencing input was blood. These receptors were obtained from a man aged 25-45 years in good health.

This clone was detected only once. The junction does not match germline at one end; this may be a read error. The sample carries other DNA sequences with the same CDR3. The V and J genes are TRBV19 and TRBJ2-7, with a tentative D call TRBD1 (6 bases). The CDR3 runs 13 residues. Germline loops: CDR1 LNHDA, CDR2 SQIVND (reference sequence). The CDR3 here is CASRRNDRNEQYF. The CDR3 nucleotides are TGTGCCAGTCGGAGAAACGACAGGAACGAACAGTACTTC.

The CDR3 here is CASSVSVNQETQYF. The CDR3 DNA reads as TGTGCCAGCTCAGTATCGGTAAACCAAGAGACCCAGTACTTC. The V call is TRBV18, the J call TRBJ2-5; D is undetermined. CDR1 KGHSH and CDR2 LQKENI come from the germline V gene. The CDR3 is 14 amino acids. The ends were cut back, 5 bases at V and 0 bases at J, with 10 bases in the middle.

The rearrangement joins TRBV19 to TRBJ2-7; TRBD1 matches 8 bases. V lost 5 bases and J lost 5; bases outside the gene matches: 8. The CDR3 totals 14 residues. The V gene's germline CDR1 is LNHDA and CDR2 SQIVND (reference sequence). CDR3 DNA: TGTGCCAGTAGTCAACGGACAGGGTACCACGAGCAGTACTTC. The encoded protein is CASSQRTGYHEQYF.

The rearrangement uses TRBV24-1 and TRBJ1-4, with D tentatively TRBD1 (5 bases). The germline gives CDR1 KGHDR, CDR2 SFDVKD. CDR3 length: 15 residues. The ends were cut back, 8 bases at V and 3 bases at J, with 15 bases in the middle. In nucleotides, the CDR3 is TGTGCCACCATCTCCCGTCAGGGACCTAATGAAAAACTGTTTTTT. It specifies CATISRQGPNEKLFF.

The chain is built from TRBV28 and TRBJ1-2, with 8 bases lining up with TRBD1. Germline values: CDR1 MDHEN, CDR2 SYDVKM. Losses at the gene ends were 5 bases for V and 2 bases for J; bases not matched to a gene: 10. This CDR3 is built from 16 residues. CDR3 sequence (DNA): TGTGCCAGCAGTCCAGGCCCCCGACAGGGGAACTATGGCTACACCTTC. Translated: CASSPGPRQGNYGYTF.

The chain uses TRBV20-1 and TRBJ1-2, with D hard to call. The CDR3 has 11 amino acids. V was clipped by 6 bases and J by 7 bases, with 12 bases between them. The germline V gene has CDR1 DFQATT and CDR2 SNEGSKA (reference sequence). The CDR3 loop is CSAPKAGGYTF. CDR3 sequence (DNA): TGCAGTGCCCCCAAAGCCGGTGGCTACACCTTC.

The chain links TRBV11-2 to TRBJ2-1; 8 bases line up with TRBD1. Germline CDR1 and CDR2: SGHAT and FQNNGV. Trimming cost V 0 bases and J 7 bases; bases outside gene matches: 8. The CDR3 length is 16 residues. The CDR3 sequence: CASSLDQGAIKNEQFF. CDR3 in DNA: TGTGCCAGCAGCTTAGACCAGGGGGCAATTAAAAATGAGCAGTTCTTC.

The rearrangement joins TRBV5-6 to TRBJ1-2; 9 bases line up with TRBD1. The germline CDR1 and CDR2 sequences are SGHDT and YYEEEE. The CDR3 extends over 15 amino acids. The V gene end was trimmed by 5 bases and the J gene end by 4 bases; junction bases not matched to a gene: 9. The DNA of the CDR3 is TGTGCCAGCAGAACAACAGGGGGCAGTAGCTATGGCTACACCTTC. The encoded protein is CASRTTGGSSYGYTF. Drawing the rest from reference TRBV5-6 and TRBJ1-2, the complete variable domain is DAGVTQSPTHLIKTRGQQVTLRCSPKSGHDTVSWYQQALGQGPQFIFQYYEEEERQRGNFPDRFSGHQFPNYSSELNVNALLLGDSALYLCASRTTGGSSYGYTFGSGTRLTVV.

V usage is TRBV28 and J usage is TRBJ1-4, with D perhaps matching TRBD1 (5 bases). From germline, CDR1 is MDHEN and CDR2 SYDVKM. CDR3 size: 15 residues. V gave up 3 bases and J gave up 0 bases, with 8 bases separating them. CDR3 residues: CASSFLGATNEKLFF. CDR3 nucleotides: TGTGCCAGCAGTTTTCTGGGGGCAACTAATGAAAAACTGTTTTTT.

V gene TRBV21-1 combines with J gene TRBJ1-5. TRBV21-1 counts as a pseudogene. The CDR3 runs to 17 residues. CDR3 loop: CASSMRGCGPSNQPQHF. In DNA form, the CDR3 reads TGTGCCAGCAGCATGAGGGGTTGCGGTCCTAGCAATCAGCCCCAGCATTTT.

The chain couples TRBV5-6 to TRBJ1-2, with 8 bases fitting TRBD1. Germline V lookup: CDR1 SGHDT, CDR2 YYEEEE. The V gene end was trimmed by 3 bases and the J gene end by 4 bases; junction bases not matched to a gene: 8. The CDR3 has 15 residues. Here the CDR3 reads CASSSGQGFGYGYTF. CDR3 DNA sequence: TGTGCCAGCAGCTCAGGACAGGGATTTGGCTATGGCTACACCTTC.

This rearrangement joins TRBV3-1 (or the pseudogene TRBV3-2) to TRBJ2-3, with D possibly TRBD2 on 5 matching bases. Trimming shortened V by 4 bases and J by 4 bases, and 12 bases separated the two germline ends. Germline CDR1 LGHDT, CDR2 YNNKEL (reference sequence). The CDR3 runs 14 residues. The CDR3 here is CASSPFRGPDTQYF. In DNA form, the CDR3 reads TGTGCCAGCAGCCCCTTCCGGGGTCCAGATACGCAGTATTTT.

The chain recombines TRBV15 with TRBJ2-2; no clear D gene. This CDR3 spans 16 amino acids. Germline CDR1 LNHNV, CDR2 YYDKDF (reference sequence). V lost 0 bases and J lost 4, with 12 bases in between. The CDR3 DNA is TGTGCCACCAGCAGAGATCCCGGTCTGGGCACCGGGGAGCTGTTTTTT. It is translated as CATSRDPGLGTGELFF.

The V gene is TRBV6-5, the J gene TRBJ2-3; 10 nucleotides agree with TRBD2. This CDR3 has 15 amino acids. V trimming: 6 bases; J trimming: 5 bases; junction bases outside the gene matches: 8. Germline V gives CDR1 MNHEY, CDR2 SVGAGI. CDR3 in DNA: TGTGCCAGCAGCCATCTAGCGGGAGAAGAAGATACGCAGTATTTT. Its translation is CASSHLAGEEDTQYF.

This rearrangement joins TRBV6-5 to TRBJ2-2; possibly TRBD1 or TRBD2 for D (5 bases each). Germline lookup yields CDR1 MNHEY and CDR2 SVGAGI. The CDR3 loop spans 15 amino acids. V shed 7 bases and J shed 5 bases, with 17 bases lying between them. This CDR3 reads CASTVAGTVTGELFF. CDR3 nucleotide sequence: TGTGCCAGCACTGTGGCCGGGACGGTGACCGGGGAGCTGTTTTTT.